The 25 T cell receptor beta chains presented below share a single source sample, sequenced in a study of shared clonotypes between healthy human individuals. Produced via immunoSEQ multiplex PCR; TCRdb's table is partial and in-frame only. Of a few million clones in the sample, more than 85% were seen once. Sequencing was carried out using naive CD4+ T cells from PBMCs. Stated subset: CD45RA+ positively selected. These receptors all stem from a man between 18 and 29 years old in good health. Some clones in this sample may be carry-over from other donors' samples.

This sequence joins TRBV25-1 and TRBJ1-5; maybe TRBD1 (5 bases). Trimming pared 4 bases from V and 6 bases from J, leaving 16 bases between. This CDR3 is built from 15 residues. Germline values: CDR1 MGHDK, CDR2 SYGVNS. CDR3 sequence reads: CASSVGGVGPQPQHF. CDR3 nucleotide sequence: TGTGCCAGCAGTGTAGGAGGGGTCGGACCTCAGCCCCAGCATTTT. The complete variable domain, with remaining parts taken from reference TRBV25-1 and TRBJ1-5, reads EADIYQTPRYLVIGTGKKITLECSQTMGHDKMYWYQQDPGMELHLIHYSYGVNSTEKGDLSSESTVSRIRTEHFPLTLESARPSHTSQYLCASSVGGVGPQPQHFGDGTRLSIL.

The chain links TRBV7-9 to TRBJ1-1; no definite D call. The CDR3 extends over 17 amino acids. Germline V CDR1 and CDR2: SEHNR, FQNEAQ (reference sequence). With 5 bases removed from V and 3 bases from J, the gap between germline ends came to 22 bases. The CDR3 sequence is CASSLRPGPREDTEAFF. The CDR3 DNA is TGTGCCAGCAGCCTACGGCCCGGGCCCCGGGAGGACACTGAAGCTTTCTTT. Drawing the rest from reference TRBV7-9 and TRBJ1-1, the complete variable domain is DTGVSQNPRHKITKRGQNVTFRCDPISEHNRLYWYRQTLGQGPEFLTYFQNEAQLEKSRLLSDRFSAERPKGSFSTLEIQRTEQGDSAMYLCASSLRPGPREDTEAFFGQGTRLTVV.

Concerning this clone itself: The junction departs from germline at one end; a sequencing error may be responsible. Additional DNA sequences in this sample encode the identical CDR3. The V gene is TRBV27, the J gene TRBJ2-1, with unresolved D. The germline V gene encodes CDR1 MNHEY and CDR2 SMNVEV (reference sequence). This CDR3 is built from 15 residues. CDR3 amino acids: CASSFRVTAYNEQFF. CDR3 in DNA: TGTGCTAGCAGTTTTAGGGTAACAGCCTACAATGAGCAGTTCTTC.

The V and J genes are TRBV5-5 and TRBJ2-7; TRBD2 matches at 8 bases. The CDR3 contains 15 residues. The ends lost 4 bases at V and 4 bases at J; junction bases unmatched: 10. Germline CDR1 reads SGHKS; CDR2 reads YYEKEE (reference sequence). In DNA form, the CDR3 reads TGTGCCAGCAGCCTAGGGAGTGGCGGGGGGTACGAGCAGTACTTC. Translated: CASSLGSGGGYEQYF.

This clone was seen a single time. CDR3 residues: CASGREPSDTQYF. DNA for the CDR3: TGTGCCAGCGGGCGGGAACCTTCAGATACGCAGTATTTT. The J gene is TRBJ2-3, the V gene TRBV6-1, with D perhaps TRBD2 (6 bases). V lost 8 bases and J lost 4, with 13 bases in between. The CDR3 contains 13 residues. CDR1 MNHNS and CDR2 SASEGT come from the germline V gene.

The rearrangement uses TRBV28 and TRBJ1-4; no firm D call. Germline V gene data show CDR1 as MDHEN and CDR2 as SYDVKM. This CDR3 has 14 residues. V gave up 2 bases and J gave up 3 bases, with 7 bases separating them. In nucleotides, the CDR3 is TGTGCCAGCAGTTTACCGGGTCCTAATGAAAAACTGTTTTTT. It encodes CASSLPGPNEKLFF.

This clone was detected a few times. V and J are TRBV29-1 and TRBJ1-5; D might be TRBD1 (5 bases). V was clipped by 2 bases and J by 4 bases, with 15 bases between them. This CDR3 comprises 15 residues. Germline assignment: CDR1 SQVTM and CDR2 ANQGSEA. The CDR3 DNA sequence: TGCAGCGTTGAACTTGCAGGGCTAAATAATCAGCCCCAGCATTTT. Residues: CSVELAGLNNQPQHF.

Written as DNA, the CDR3 is TGTGCCAGCAGCTTAGATGGCCCACTCACCGGGGAGCTGTTTTTT. Translating it yields CASSLDGPLTGELFF. V and J are TRBV11-2 and TRBJ2-2; D not certain. Germline loops: CDR1 SGHAT, CDR2 FQNNGV. V lost 0 bases and J 4 bases, leaving 9 bases between the germline ends. CDR3 size: 15 residues.

The CDR3 coding sequence is TGTGCCAGTAGTATAGATGTTAACAGGGTGGGCACAGATACGCAGTATTTT. It specifies CASSIDVNRVGTDTQYF. The J gene is TRBJ2-3, the V gene TRBV19; TRBD1 is a possible D gene (6 bases). The CDR3 is made up of 17 amino acids. The V gene lost 0 bases and the J gene lost 1 base, with 14 bases spanning the gap. Germline lookup yields CDR1 LNHDA and CDR2 SQIVND (reference sequence).

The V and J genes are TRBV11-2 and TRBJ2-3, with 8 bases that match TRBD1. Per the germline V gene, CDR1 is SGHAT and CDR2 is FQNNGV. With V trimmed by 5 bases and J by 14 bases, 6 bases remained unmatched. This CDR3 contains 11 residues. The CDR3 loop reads CASSLDRASYF. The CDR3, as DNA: TGTGCCAGCAGCCTGGACAGGGCGTCGTATTTT.

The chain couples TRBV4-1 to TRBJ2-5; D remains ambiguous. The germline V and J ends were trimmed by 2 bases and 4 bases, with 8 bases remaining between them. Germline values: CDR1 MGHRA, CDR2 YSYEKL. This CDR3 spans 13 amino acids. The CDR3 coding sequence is TGCGCCAGCAGCCAAAACCATGGAGAGACCCAGTACTTC. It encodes CASSQNHGETQYF.

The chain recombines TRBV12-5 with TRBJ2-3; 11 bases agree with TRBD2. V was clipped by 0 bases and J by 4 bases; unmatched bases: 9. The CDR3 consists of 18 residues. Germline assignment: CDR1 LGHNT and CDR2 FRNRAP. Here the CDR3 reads CASGLVLELAGDPDTQYF. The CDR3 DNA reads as TGTGCTAGTGGTTTGGTACTAGAACTAGCGGGAGACCCAGATACGCAGTATTTT. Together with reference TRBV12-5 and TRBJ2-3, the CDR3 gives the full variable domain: DARVTQTPRHKVTEMGQEVTMRCQPILGHNTVFWYRQTMMQGLELLAYFRNRAPLDDSGMPKDRFSAEMPDATLATLKIQPSEPRDSAVYFCASGLVLELAGDPDTQYFGPGTRLTVL.

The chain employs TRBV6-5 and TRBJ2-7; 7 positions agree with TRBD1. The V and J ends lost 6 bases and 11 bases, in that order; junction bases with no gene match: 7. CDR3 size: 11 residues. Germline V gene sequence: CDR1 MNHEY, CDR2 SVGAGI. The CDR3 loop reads CASRSTGVEYF. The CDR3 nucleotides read TGTGCCAGCAGATCTACAGGGGTCGAGTACTTC.

The CDR3 region has the DNA TGTGCCAGCAGCTCAGCCGGGCGGATTGGAAACACCATATATTTT. Translated: CASSSAGRIGNTIYF. V gene TRBV28 combines with J gene TRBJ1-3; D ambiguous. Trimming cost V 6 bases and J 3 bases, with 15 bases left between them. Germline-derived CDR1 and CDR2 are MDHEN and SYDVKM. This CDR3 contains 15 residues.

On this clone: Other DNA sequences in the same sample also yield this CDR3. DNA for the CDR3: TGTGCCAGCAGTTTAGCGGGGGGCTACAATGAGCAGTTCTTC. Translated, it gives CASSLAGGYNEQFF. The chain combines TRBV28 with TRBJ2-1; TRBD2 matches 8 bases. This CDR3 is built from 14 residues. The trim removed 2 bases at V and 3 bases at J, leaving 0 bases unmatched. Germline assignment: CDR1 MDHEN and CDR2 SYDVKM.

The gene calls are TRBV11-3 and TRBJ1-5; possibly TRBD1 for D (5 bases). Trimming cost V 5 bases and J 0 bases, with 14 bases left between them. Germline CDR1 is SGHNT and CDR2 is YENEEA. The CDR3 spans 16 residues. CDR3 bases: TGTGCCAGCAGCCCGCCCCACAGGTATAGCAATCAGCCCCAGCATTTT. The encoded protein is CASSPPHRYSNQPQHF.

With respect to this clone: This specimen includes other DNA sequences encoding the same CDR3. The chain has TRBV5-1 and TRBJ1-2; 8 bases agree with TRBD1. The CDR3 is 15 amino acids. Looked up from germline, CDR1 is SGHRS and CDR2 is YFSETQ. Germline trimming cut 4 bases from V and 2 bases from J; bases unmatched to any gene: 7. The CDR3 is CASSLGTGANYGYTF. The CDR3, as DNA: TGCGCCAGCAGCCTGGGGACAGGTGCCAACTATGGCTACACCTTC.

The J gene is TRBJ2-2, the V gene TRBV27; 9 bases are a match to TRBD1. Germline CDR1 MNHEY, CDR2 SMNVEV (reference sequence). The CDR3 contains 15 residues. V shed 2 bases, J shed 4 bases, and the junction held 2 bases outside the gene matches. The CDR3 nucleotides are TGTGCCAGCAGTTTAGACAGGGGGAGCACCGGGGAGCTGTTTTTT. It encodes CASSLDRGSTGELFF.

In DNA form, the CDR3 reads TGTGCCAGCAGCTTACCCCGTACTAGCGGGAACCTCAATGAGCAGTTCTTC. Residues: CASSLPRTSGNLNEQFF. The rearrangement joins TRBV7-8 to TRBJ2-1; the match to TRBD2 covers 10 bases. The CDR3 length is 17 residues. The ends lost 2 bases at V and 6 bases at J; junction bases unmatched: 10. Per the germline V gene, CDR1 is SGHVS and CDR2 is FQNEAQ.

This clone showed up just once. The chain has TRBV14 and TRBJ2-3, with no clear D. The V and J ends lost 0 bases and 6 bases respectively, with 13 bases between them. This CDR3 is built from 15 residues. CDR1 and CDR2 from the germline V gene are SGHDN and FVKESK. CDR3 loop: CASSQDLLRADTQYF. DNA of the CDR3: TGTGCCAGCAGCCAAGACCTCCTTAGGGCGGATACGCAGTATTTT.

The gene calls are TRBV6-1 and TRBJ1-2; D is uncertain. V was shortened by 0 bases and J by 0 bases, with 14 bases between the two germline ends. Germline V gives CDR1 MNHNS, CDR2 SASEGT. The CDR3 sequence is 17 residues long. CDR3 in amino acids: CASSEALRQTTNYGYTF. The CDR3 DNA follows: TGTGCCAGCAGTGAAGCGCTTCGTCAGACAACTAACTATGGCTACACCTTC.

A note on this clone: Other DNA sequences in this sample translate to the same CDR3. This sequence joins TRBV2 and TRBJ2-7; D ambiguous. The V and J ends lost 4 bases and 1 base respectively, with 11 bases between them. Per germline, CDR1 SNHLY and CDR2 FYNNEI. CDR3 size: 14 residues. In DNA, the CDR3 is TGTGCCAGCAGTGTGGACGGCGGATCCTACGAGCAGTACTTC. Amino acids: CASSVDGGSYEQYF.

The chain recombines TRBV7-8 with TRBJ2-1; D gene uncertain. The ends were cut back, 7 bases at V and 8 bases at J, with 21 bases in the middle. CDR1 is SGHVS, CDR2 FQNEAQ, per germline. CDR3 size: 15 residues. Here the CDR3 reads CASTLRGRVQDEQFF. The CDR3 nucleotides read TGTGCCAGCACCCTCAGAGGCAGAGTACAAGATGAGCAGTTCTTC. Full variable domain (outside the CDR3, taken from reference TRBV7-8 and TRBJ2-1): GAGVSQSPRYKVAKRGQDVALRCDPISGHVSLFWYQQALGQGPEFLTYFQNEAQLDKSGLPSDRFFAERPEGSVSTLKIQRTQQEDSAVYLCASTLRGRVQDEQFFGPGTRLTVL.

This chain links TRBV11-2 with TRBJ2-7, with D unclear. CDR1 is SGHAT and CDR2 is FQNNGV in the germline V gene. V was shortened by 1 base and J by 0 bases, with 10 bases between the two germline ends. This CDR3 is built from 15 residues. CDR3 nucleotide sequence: TGTGCCAGCAGCTTAGTTACCGCGAGCTCCTACGAGCAGTACTTC. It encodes CASSLVTASSYEQYF.

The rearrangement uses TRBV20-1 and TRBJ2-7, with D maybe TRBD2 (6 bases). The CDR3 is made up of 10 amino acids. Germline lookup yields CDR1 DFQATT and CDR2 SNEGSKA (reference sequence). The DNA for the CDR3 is TGCAGCGTTGTCGGGGGTAAGCAGTACTTC. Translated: CSVVGGKQYF.